The 6 T cell receptor beta chains listed next were all sequenced from one sample in a study of CD8+CD57+ T cells in acquired aplastic anemia. Template material for TCR beta VDJ and CDR3 profiling consisted of genomic DNA. Using its own MiXCR run on the reads, TCRdb lists one record per CDR3 protein. The table includes about 120,000 distinct CDR3 sequences, 50% to 70% detected once. Patients chosen for sequencing had CD8+CD57+ cells that had expanded, as shown by flow cytometry. Sequenced input: sorted CD4+, CD8+, or CD8+CD57+ T cells (not recorded which) from PBMCs. All receptors derive from a human donor with aplastic anemia.

In this sample, this clonotype turned up many times. This rearrangement joins TRBV11-1 to TRBJ1-5, with D tentatively TRBD1 (6 bases). Germline V gene lookup returns CDR1 SGHAT and CDR2 FQDESV (reference sequence). V lost 1 base and J lost 3, with 13 bases in between. The length of the CDR3 is 16 residues. The CDR3 spells CASSLGAGEANQPQHF. CDR3 bases: TGTGCCAGCAGCTTAGGGGCAGGGGAGGCCAATCAGCCCCAGCATTTT.

In regard to this clonotype: Mismatch with germline at one junction end may stem from a read error. The gene calls are TRBV12-3 or TRBV12-4 and TRBJ1-5; D is ambiguous. CDR3 length equals 14 residues. CDR3 in amino acids: CAGSPAYSNQPQHF. The CDR3 DNA reads as TGTGCCGGCAGTCCAGCTTATAGCAATCAGCCCCAGCATTTT.

This chain connects TRBV7-9 to TRBJ2-2; no clear D. V was cut by 2 bases and J by 2 bases, with 6 bases left in between. Germline CDR1 and CDR2: SEHNR and FQNEAQ (reference sequence). The CDR3 contains 14 residues. The DNA of the CDR3 is TGTGCCAGCAGCTTAAGGTTAAACACCGGGGAGCTGTTTTTT. Protein: CASSLRLNTGELFF.

The rearrangement joins TRBV12-5 to TRBJ1-1; 8 nucleotides align to TRBD1. CDR3 size: 13 residues. The germline V gene encodes CDR1 LGHNT and CDR2 FRNRAP. J was trimmed by 10 bases and V by 4 bases; bases with no gene match: 8. The CDR3 reads CASGWDTGGLAFF. Written as DNA, the CDR3 is TGTGCTAGTGGTTGGGATACAGGGGGTCTAGCTTTCTTT.

This clonotype was counted a single time. The chain carries TRBV7-9 and TRBJ2-7; the match to TRBD2 covers 7 bases. The CDR3 runs to 15 residues. The V gene end was trimmed by 8 bases and the J gene end by 7 bases; junction bases not matched to a gene: 17. Germline V gene sequence: CDR1 SEHNR, CDR2 FQNEAQ (reference sequence). Written as DNA, the CDR3 is TGTGCCAGCGGACCCCCAAGGGAGGGAACCGGGGAGCAGTACTTC. It encodes CASGPPREGTGEQYF.

This clonotype was counted a few times. This chain links TRBV24-1 with TRBJ1-2; TRBD1 matches 9 bases. CDR1 is KGHDR, CDR2 SFDVKD, per germline. The V and J ends lost 3 bases and 3 bases, in that order; junction bases with no gene match: 7. The CDR3 totals 16 residues. The CDR3 spells CATSDASGTGYYGYTF. The CDR3 DNA reads as TGTGCCACCAGTGATGCCTCCGGGACAGGGTACTATGGCTACACCTTC.